The present T cell receptor (beta chain) was sequenced within a study of T cells in Graves' hyperthyroidism and ophthalmopathy. Regarding the study as a whole: Blood samples included most of the expanded thyroid clonotypes exceeding 0.001.

In germline, CDR1 is SGHTA, CDR2 FQGNSA. The V gene end was trimmed by 1 base and the J gene end by 8 bases; junction bases not matched to a gene: 5. This CDR3 spans 16 amino acids. Note on this clonotype: The antigen remains undetermined.

What was amplified from RNA transcripts were TCR beta CDR3 regions. HTBI primers were employed in a first-round RT-PCR of the TCR CDR3. TCRdb fed the multiplex PCR reads into MiXCR, producing one record per CDR3 protein. The table has 500,000 to 600,000 distinct CDR3 sequences, 15% to 20% seen once; the top ten hold approximately 50%. The sequenced sample was blood. J is TRBJ1-6 and V is TRBV7-2; TRBD1 matches 10 bases. The TCR sequence derives from a man between 35 and 55 years old with Graves' ophthalmopathy. CDR3 sequence: CASSLDGTGAHSPLHF. CDR3 DNA sequence: TGTGCCAGCAGCTTAGACGGGACAGGGGCCCATTCACCCCTCCACTTT.